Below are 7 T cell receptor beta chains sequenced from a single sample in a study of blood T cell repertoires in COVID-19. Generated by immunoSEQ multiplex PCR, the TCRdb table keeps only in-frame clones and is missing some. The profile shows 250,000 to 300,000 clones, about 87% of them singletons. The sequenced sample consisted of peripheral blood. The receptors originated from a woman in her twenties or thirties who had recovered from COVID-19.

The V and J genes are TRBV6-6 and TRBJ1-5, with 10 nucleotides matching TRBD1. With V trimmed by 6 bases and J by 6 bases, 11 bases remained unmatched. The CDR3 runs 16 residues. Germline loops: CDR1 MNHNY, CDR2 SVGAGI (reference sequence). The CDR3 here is CASSHGGQGTSQPQHF. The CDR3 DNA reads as TGTGCCAGCAGCCACGGGGGACAGGGGACGAGTCAGCCCCAGCATTTT.

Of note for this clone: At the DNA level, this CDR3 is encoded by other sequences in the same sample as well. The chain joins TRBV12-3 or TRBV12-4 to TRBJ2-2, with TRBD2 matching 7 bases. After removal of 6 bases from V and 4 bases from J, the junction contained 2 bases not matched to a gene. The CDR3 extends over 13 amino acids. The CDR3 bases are TGTGCCAGCAGGCCTAGCGGCACCGGGGAGCTGTTTTTT. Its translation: CASRPSGTGELFF.

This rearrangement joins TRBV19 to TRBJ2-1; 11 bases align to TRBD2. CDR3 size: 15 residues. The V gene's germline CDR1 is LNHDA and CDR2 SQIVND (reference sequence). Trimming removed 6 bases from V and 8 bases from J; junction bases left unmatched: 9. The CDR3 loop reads CASSYLLAGDHEQFF. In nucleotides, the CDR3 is TGTGCCAGTAGCTACCTACTAGCGGGGGACCATGAGCAGTTCTTC.

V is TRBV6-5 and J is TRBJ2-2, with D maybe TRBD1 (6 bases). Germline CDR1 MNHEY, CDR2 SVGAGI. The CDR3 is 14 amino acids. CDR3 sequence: CATRAGVNTGELFF. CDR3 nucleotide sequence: TGTGCTACCCGTGCAGGGGTAAACACCGGGGAGCTGTTTTTT.

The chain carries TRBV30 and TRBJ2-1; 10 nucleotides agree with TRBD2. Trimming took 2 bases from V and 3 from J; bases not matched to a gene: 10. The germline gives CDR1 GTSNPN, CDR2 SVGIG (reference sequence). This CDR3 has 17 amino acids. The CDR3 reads CAWSPRVAGGYYNEQFF. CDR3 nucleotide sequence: TGTGCCTGGAGTCCCCGTGTAGCGGGGGGTTACTACAATGAGCAGTTCTTC.

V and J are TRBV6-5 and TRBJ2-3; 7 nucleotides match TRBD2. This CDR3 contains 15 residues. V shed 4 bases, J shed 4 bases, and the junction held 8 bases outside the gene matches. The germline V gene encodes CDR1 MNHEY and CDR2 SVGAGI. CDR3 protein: CASSFQRDGADTQYF. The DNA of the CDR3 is TGTGCCAGCAGTTTCCAGCGGGACGGGGCAGATACGCAGTATTTT.

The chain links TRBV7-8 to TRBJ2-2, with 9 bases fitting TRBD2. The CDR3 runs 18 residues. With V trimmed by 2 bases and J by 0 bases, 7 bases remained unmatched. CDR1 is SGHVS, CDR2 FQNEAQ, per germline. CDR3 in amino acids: CASSLLPSGGPNTGELFF. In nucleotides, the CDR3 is TGTGCCAGCAGCTTACTCCCCAGCGGGGGGCCGAACACCGGGGAGCTGTTTTTT.